This TCR beta chain emerged from a study of blood T cell repertoires in COVID-19 (dated by TCRdb to 2020 to 2022). Turning to the overall study: Samples from collaborators originated in the United States, Italy and Spain and spanned both the acute and convalescent phases of COVID-19. The prospective study material was composed of cDNA or gDNA derived from T cells, B-cell-depleted T cells, or PBMCs. Subjects who had been exposed to COVID-19, were actively infected with it, or had recovered from it provided the deeply sampled blood TCRbeta repertoires that made up the dataset. A freely available public database, intended as a resource for researchers studying the immune response to SARS-CoV-2, is where the repertoires were released. The samples were drawn from two sources: the first 160 participants of the ongoing ImmuneRACE study, and about 1,300 subjects contributed by 6 global collaborators. A de-identified subject ID, COVID-19 status, age in years and sex were almost always included in the sample metadata. Where available, HLA class I and class II types were taken from metadata supplied by the sample provider and were not determined by assay-based typing. Broader findings and caveats from the paper: The quantity of clinical and demographic metadata differed by source and by participant and was supplied without curation.

V gives up 3 bases and J gives up 6 bases, and the segment between their germline ends measures 8 bases. The germline V gene (reference sequence) gives CDR1 as MNHNY and CDR2 as SVGAGI. Taken from cysteine to phenylalanine, the CDR3 has 12 residues. Only the CDR3 part of the read is kept: 36 bases, read in frame from the first base. Whole blood was collected in K2EDTA tubes by collaborating institutions according to the institutions' own protocols. For TCRbeta analysis, collaborators shipped samples as frozen whole blood, isolated PBMCs, or DNA extracted from either of those sample types. TCRbeta CDR3 regions were amplified from genomic DNA by means of the immunoSEQ Assay, a bias-controlled multiplex PCR. Per the source publication's procedure: Nucleated cell counts per sample were estimated from amplification of reference gene primers within the assay. To quantify the absolute abundance of each unique TCRbeta CDR3 rearrangement, sequence reads were collapsed and filtered. For each sample, productive Simpson clonality was calculated as the square root of Simpson's diversity index over productive rearrangements. Held by TCRdb, this immuneACCESS table contains in-frame sequences only and omits some clones. Under half of the omission traces to an unresolved V gene where checked; the cause of the rest is unknown. V and J calls and clone size come straight from that table; D and trimming were deduced from the DNA. For this sample the table gives about 230,000 clones, of which 65% to 85% were detected only once. The biggest ten clones account for approximately 30% of the sample.

In the case of this clone: The antigen it binds to is not known. No quality values exist for individual bases; no much larger clone is one base distant.

Specimen: peripheral blood. This TCR came from a man aged 35 to 55 with acute or convalescent COVID-19. The chain was built from TRBV6-6 and TRBJ1-2; a confident D gene designation cannot be given. The nucleotides are TGTGCCAGCAGTTATCGGGAAGATGGCTACACCTTC. Translated, it gives CASSYREDGYTF.